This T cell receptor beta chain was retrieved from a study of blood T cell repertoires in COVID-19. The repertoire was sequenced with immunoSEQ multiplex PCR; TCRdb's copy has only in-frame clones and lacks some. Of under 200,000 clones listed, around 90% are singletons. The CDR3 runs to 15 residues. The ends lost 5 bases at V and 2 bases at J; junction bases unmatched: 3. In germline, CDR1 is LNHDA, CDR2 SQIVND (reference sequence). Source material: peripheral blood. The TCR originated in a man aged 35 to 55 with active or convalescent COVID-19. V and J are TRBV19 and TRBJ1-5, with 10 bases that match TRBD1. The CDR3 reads CASSRQGAGNQPQHF. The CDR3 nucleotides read TGTGCCAGTAGTCGACAGGGGGCTGGCAATCAGCCCCAGCATTTT.